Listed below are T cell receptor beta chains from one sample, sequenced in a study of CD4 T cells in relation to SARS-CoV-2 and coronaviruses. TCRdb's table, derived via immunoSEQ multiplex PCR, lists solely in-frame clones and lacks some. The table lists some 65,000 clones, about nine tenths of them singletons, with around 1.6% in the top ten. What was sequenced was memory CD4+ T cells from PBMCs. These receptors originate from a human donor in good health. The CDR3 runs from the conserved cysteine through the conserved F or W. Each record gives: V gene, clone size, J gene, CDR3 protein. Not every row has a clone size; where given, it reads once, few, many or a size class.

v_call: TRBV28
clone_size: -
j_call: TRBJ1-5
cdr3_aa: CASSADRALQPQHF

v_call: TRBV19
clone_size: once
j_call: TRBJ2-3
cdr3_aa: CASSFQESDTQYF

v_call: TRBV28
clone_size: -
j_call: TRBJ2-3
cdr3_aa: CASCPEGTGISDTQYF

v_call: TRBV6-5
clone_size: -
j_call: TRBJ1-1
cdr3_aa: CASSPVRDGSFFF

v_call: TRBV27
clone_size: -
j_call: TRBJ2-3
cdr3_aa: CASSLSGVSTDTQYF

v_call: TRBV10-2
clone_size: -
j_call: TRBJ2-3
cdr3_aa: CASSLQGSTDTQYF

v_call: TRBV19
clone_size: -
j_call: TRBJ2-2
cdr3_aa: CASKRGRAPTGELFF

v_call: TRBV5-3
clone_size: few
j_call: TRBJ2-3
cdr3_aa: CARSLDHRGGDTQYF

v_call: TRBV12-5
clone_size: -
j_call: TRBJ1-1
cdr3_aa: CASEDRGSKAFF

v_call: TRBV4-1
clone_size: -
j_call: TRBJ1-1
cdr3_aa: CASSHKIWDRRPEAFF

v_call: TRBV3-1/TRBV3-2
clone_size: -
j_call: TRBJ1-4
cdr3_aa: CASSQELGRDNEKLFF

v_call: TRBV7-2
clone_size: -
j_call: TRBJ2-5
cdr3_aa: CASSLVDRSSQETQYF

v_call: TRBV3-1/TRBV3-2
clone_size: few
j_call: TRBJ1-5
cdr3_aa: CASSQRGGYQPQHF

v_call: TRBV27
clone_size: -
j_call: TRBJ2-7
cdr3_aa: CASRRSAEPSFSYEQYF

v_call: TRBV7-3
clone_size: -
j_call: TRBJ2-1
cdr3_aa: CASSLLGLAGRNEQFF

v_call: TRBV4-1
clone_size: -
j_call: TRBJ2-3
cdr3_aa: CASSQGGEVGTDTQYF

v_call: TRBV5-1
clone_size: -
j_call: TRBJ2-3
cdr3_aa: CASSLEWGRTDTQYF

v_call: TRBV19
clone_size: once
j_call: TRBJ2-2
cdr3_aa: CASSIYRGWGLAGGVGTGELFF

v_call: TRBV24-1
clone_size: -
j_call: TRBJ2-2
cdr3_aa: CATKGLNTGELFF

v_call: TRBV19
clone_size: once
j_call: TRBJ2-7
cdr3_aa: CASSGTALSSYEQYF

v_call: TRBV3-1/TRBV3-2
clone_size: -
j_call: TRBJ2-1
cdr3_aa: CASSQARGNEQFF

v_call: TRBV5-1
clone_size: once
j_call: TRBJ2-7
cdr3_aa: CASSYGRTSYEQYF

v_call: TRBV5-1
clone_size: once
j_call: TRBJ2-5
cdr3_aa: CASSLGSGAGGEETQYF

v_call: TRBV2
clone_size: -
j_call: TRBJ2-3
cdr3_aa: CASGEGGGRGDTQYF

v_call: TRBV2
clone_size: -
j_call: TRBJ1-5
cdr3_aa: CASNTRDRGFQPQHF

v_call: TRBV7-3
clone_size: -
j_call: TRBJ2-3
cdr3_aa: CASSRTSGGRADTQYF

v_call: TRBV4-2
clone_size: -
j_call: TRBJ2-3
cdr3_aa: CASSRGAGTDTQYF

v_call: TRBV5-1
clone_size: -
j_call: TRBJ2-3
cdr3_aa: CASSSGLGGRTDTQYF

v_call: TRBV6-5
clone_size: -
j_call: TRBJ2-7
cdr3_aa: CASSSRNGFSYEQYF

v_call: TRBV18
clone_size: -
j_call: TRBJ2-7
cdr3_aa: CASSLDRGREQYF

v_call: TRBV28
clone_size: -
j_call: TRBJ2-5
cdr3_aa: CASSLGGQGGETQYF

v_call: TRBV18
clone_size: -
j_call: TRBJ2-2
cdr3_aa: CASSPGPFGELFF

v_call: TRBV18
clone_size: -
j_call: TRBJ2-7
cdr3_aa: CASSLRRTSGIDFYEQYF

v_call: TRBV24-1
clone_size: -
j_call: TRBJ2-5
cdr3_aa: CATSDPGETQYF

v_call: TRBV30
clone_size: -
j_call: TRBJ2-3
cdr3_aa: CAWSNRGPDGGDTQYF

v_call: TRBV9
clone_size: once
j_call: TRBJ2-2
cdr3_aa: CASSARLAEGLGELFF